This record concerns one TCR beta chain sequence. The identical CDR3 is also encoded by other nucleotide sequences in the sample. Assay: immunoSEQ multiplex PCR; the TCRdb copy retains only in-frame clones and omits some. The sample lists some 190,000 clones; roughly 84% were seen once. This record comes from a study of blood T cell repertoires in COVID-19. Whole-study context: Acute and convalescent COVID-19 specimens originated in the United States, Italy and Spain.

V lost 5 bases and J lost 3; bases outside the gene matches: 3. Germline CDR1 and CDR2: SNHLY and FYNNEI. The CDR3 has 14 residues. Sequencing used peripheral blood. The clonotype comes from a woman at least 80 years old with active or convalescent COVID-19. The rearrangement links TRBV2 to TRBJ2-7, with 11 bases aligning to TRBD1. The CDR3: CASSPGTGGYEQYF. CDR3 in DNA: TGTGCCAGCAGTCCCGGGACAGGGGGCTACGAGCAGTACTTC.